The 15 T cell receptor beta chains presented below share a single source sample, sequenced in a study of CD8+ T cells in alopecia areata. It was cDNA, reverse transcribed from extracted RNA, that served as the sequencing template. TCRdb's table, derived via immunoSEQ multiplex PCR, lists solely in-frame clones and lacks some. Of 100,000 to 150,000 clones in the sample, roughly 50% were seen once. The sequenced material came from NKG2D-low CD8+ T cells sorted from blood. Receptor source: a human donor with alopecia areata.

The chain joins TRBV30 to TRBJ2-7; TRBD1 aligns across 8 bases. J gave up 5 bases and V 2 bases, and 8 bases lay outside the gene matches. The CDR3 extends over 14 amino acids. Germline-derived CDR1 and CDR2 are GTSNPN and SVGIG (reference sequence). The CDR3 DNA is TGTGCCTGGAGTACGGGGGCAGGGGGCGACGAGCAGTACTTC. It yields the protein CAWSTGAGGDEQYF.

The chain carries TRBV27 and TRBJ1-5; 11 positions agree with TRBD1. Germline CDR1 MNHEY, CDR2 SMNVEV (reference sequence). Trimming cost V 6 bases and J 3 bases; bases outside gene matches: 4. This CDR3 comprises 15 residues. The DNA of the CDR3 is TGTGCCAGCAGGGGGACAGGGGGGAACAATCAGCCCCAGCATTTT. Translated: CASRGTGGNNQPQHF.

This chain connects TRBV29-1 to TRBJ2-2, with TRBD1 matching over 9 bases. This CDR3 contains 16 residues. Germline trimming cut 1 base from V and 3 bases from J; bases unmatched to any gene: 6. CDR1 and CDR2 (germline): SQVTM, ANQGSEA. Here the CDR3 reads CSVEAPGQGDTGELFF. CDR3 bases: TGCAGCGTTGAAGCTCCGGGACAGGGAGACACCGGGGAGCTGTTTTTT.

The rearrangement joins TRBV4-3 to TRBJ2-3, with 7 bases matching TRBD2. The J segment lost 4 bases and the V segment lost 1 base, leaving 11 bases of the junction unmatched. The CDR3 sequence is 17 residues long. Germline lookup yields CDR1 LGHNA and CDR2 YSLEER. CDR3 sequence reads: CASSQGVGEGPADTQYF. In nucleotides, the CDR3 is TGCGCCAGCAGCCAAGGTGTGGGGGAGGGCCCCGCAGATACGCAGTATTTT.

This chain joins TRBV29-1 and TRBJ2-1, with 7 bases matching TRBD1. The CDR3 runs 12 residues. After removal of 4 bases from V and 8 bases from J, the junction contained 5 bases not matched to a gene. Germline lookup yields CDR1 SQVTM and CDR2 ANQGSEA. CDR3 residues: CSVGDRQHEQFF. CDR3 coding DNA: TGCAGCGTTGGGGACAGACAGCATGAGCAGTTCTTC.

The V call is TRBV19, the J call TRBJ2-6; D is uncertain. The germline CDR1 and CDR2 sequences are LNHDA and SQIVND (reference sequence). Trimming took off 3 bases at V and 0 bases at J, with 6 bases between the two ends. The CDR3 extends over 15 amino acids. The CDR3 sequence: CASSIPPSGANVLTF. The CDR3 region has the DNA TGTGCCAGTAGTATTCCCCCCTCTGGGGCCAACGTCCTGACTTTC.

The chain joins TRBV29-1 to TRBJ2-5; D possibly corresponds to TRBD2 (6 bases). The J call may be faulty, since TRBJ2-7 better matches the DNA end. This CDR3 is built from 16 residues. CDR1 and CDR2 (germline): SQVTM, ANQGSEA. CDR3 in DNA: TGCAGCGTTGAGTTAGTGGCGGCTAGCGACTCCTACGAGCAGTACTTC. It encodes CSVELVAASDSYEQYF.

The chain combines TRBV7-2 with TRBJ2-5, with D unclear. Germline V CDR1 and CDR2: SGHTA, FQGNSA. CDR3 length: 15 residues. With 0 bases removed from V and 4 bases from J, the gap between germline ends came to 12 bases. CDR3: CASSLAVAGRETQYF. CDR3 bases: TGTGCCAGCAGCTTAGCGGTGGCAGGCCGAGAGACCCAGTACTTC.

This clone turned up a few times. The V call is TRBV30, the J call TRBJ2-7; D is possibly TRBD2 (6 bases). The V end lost 7 bases, the J end lost 0 bases, and 16 bases lay between the germline ends. The CDR3 length is 14 residues. Looked up from germline, CDR1 is GTSNPN and CDR2 is SVGIG (reference sequence). The CDR3 region has the DNA TGTGCCTTGGGAGGCCAGGCAAGCTCCTACGAGCAGTACTTC. Translated, it gives CALGGQASSYEQYF.

The gene calls are TRBV29-1 and TRBJ2-5; the D is unclear. This CDR3 is built from 14 residues. V was pared by 0 bases and J by 5 bases, with 13 bases between. Germline CDR1 is SQVTM and CDR2 is ANQGSEA. The CDR3 sequence is CSVEDLRVGETQYF. The CDR3 DNA sequence: TGCAGCGTTGAAGATTTAAGGGTTGGGGAGACCCAGTACTTC.

This rearrangement joins TRBV30 to TRBJ1-4, with TRBD1 matching 11 bases. The CDR3 totals 13 residues. Germline-derived CDR1 and CDR2 are GTSNPN and SVGIG (reference sequence). Trimming at V came to 5 bases and at J to 6 bases, leaving 2 bases not matched to a gene. The CDR3 region is CAWEGQGDEKLFF. In DNA form, the CDR3 reads TGTGCCTGGGAGGGACAGGGGGATGAAAAACTGTTTTTT.

CDR3 DNA sequence: TGTGCCAGCAGTGACCGCCGGGACAGTGACCGCGGCTACACCTTC. This encodes CASSDRRDSDRGYTF. The J gene is TRBJ1-2, the V gene TRBV6-1, with 7 nucleotides matching TRBD1. This CDR3 is built from 15 residues. Germline assignment: CDR1 MNHNS and CDR2 SASEGT. V trimming: 3 bases; J trimming: 8 bases; junction bases outside the gene matches: 12.

The chain employs TRBV7-2 and TRBJ2-5, with 7 bases identical to TRBD1. Germline V gives CDR1 SGHTA, CDR2 FQGNSA. The V gene end was trimmed by 5 bases and the J gene end by 5 bases; junction bases not matched to a gene: 8. The CDR3 is 14 residues long. CDR3 nucleotide sequence: TGTGCCAGCAGCGGCGACAGGGATCAGGAGACCCAGTACTTC. As protein: CASSGDRDQETQYF.

V and J are TRBV6-4 and TRBJ2-1; 10 bases are a match to TRBD2. The CDR3 sequence is 15 residues long. V gave up 4 bases and J gave up 3 bases; unmatched junction bases: 3. CDR1 and CDR2 (germline): MRHNA, SNTAGT. CDR3 sequence reads: CASSASSGGYNEQFF. The CDR3 nucleotides are TGTGCCAGCAGTGCTTCTAGCGGGGGCTACAATGAGCAGTTCTTC.

This clone has a handful of counts. The chain employs TRBV28 and TRBJ1-2; D call uncertain. CDR3 length equals 15 residues. The germline V gene has CDR1 MDHEN and CDR2 SYDVKM. V gave up 4 bases and J gave up 7 bases, with 19 bases separating them. The CDR3 coding sequence is TGTGCCAGCAGTTCCGAGGACCAGACGTTTCGTGGCTACACCTTC. This sequence encodes CASSSEDQTFRGYTF.